Below, one T cell receptor (beta chain) is given with its context. Its cognate antigen is unknown. The sample holds other DNA sequences that translate to the same CDR3. The sample originates from a study of cytomegalovirus exposure and HLA in healthy donors. Study-wide results and caveats: Subsequent analysis revealed that first-cohort TCR clusters tended to co-occur in the approximately 120 validation repertoires.

Here immunoSEQ multiplex PCR was the method, and the copy in TCRdb shows in-frame clones only, minus some. The data hold 150,000 to 180,000 clones, with roughly 90% observed a single time. V was pared by 0 bases and J by 2 bases, with 0 bases of the junction left unmatched. CDR3 length: 15 residues. Germline CDR1 reads SGHRS; CDR2 reads YFSETQ. Sequencing used PBMCs. The TCR was taken from a man in his late teens or twenties in good health and CMV-seropositive. The chain combines TRBV5-1 with TRBJ1-5; TRBD1 agrees at 9 bases. The CDR3 region has the DNA TGCGCCAGCAGCTTGGGACAGGGGGGCAATCAGCCCCAGCATTTT. It codes for CASSLGQGGNQPQHF.